The clone carrying this TCR beta chain has just a few counts. Germline V lookup: CDR1 MGHRA, CDR2 YSYEKL. The CDR3 is 15 residues long. V lost 3 bases and J 1 base, leaving 12 bases between the germline ends. The sample is drawn from a study of T cells after yellow fever vaccination. Using its own MiXCR run on the 5' RACE reads, TCRdb lists one record per CDR3 protein. The sample lists 350,000 or so distinct CDR3 sequences; roughly 8.6% were seen once. The sample here was PBMCs, taken roughly seven weeks after the first yellow fever vaccination. The receptor's source is a young man who received the YFV17D yellow fever vaccine. The chain joins TRBV4-1 to TRBJ1-1; unclear D gene. The CDR3 nucleotides are TGCGCCAGCAGCCATCTACGCACACCGAACACTGAAGCTTTCTTT. Its protein product is CASSHLRTPNTEAFF.